The 19 T cell receptor beta chains below come from one sample, sequenced in a study of blood T cells in healthy people across ages. A sample-barcoded 5' primer and a J-beta primer mix were used in a second PCR of roughly 7 to 11 cycles. TCRdb passed the 5' RACE reads through MiXCR, listing each CDR3 protein once. Of around 990,000 distinct CDR3 sequences listed, around two fifths are singletons. Sequencing was done on a sample of blood. The receptors come from a man aged 18 to 30 in good health.

This chain connects TRBV29-1 to TRBJ1-5, with a possible D match to TRBD1 (5 bases). The CDR3 loop spans 13 amino acids. Germline values: CDR1 SQVTM, CDR2 ANQGSEA. V lost 6 bases and J lost 0, with 9 bases in between. CDR3: CSVSDSSNQPQHF. CDR3 in DNA: TGCAGCGTCTCCGACAGTAGCAATCAGCCCCAGCATTTT.

About this clonotype itself: The junction departs from germline at one end; a sequencing error may be responsible. This chain links TRBV6-5 with TRBJ1-2; D remains unclear. Germline-derived CDR1 and CDR2 are MNHEY and SVGAGI. This CDR3 region has 13 residues. This CDR3 is CASSDSRGSGYTF. CDR3 in DNA: TGTGCCAGCAGTGACTCTCGGGGTTCTGGCTACACCTTC.

The CDR3 DNA sequence: TGCAGTGCTTCCCGCCAGATCGGGGTGTACGAGCAGTACTTC. This gives the protein CSASRQIGVYEQYF. The chain uses TRBV20-1 and TRBJ2-7; TRBD2 might be the D (5 bases). The CDR3 loop spans 14 amino acids. Germline-derived CDR1 and CDR2 are DFQATT and SNEGSKA (reference sequence). Trimming stripped 5 bases from V and 4 bases from J, with 18 bases between.

In DNA, the CDR3 is TGTGCCAGCAGCCAATCTACCAACAGGTTCTTTAACTATGGCTACACCTTC. Protein: CASSQSTNRFFNYGYTF. The rearrangement links TRBV14 to TRBJ1-2, with D possibly TRBD1 on 5 matching bases. Germline-derived CDR1 and CDR2 are SGHDN and FVKESK. V shed 2 bases and J shed 1 base, with 17 bases lying between them. This CDR3 has 17 amino acids.

J is TRBJ2-7 and V is TRBV2, with 7 bases matching TRBD2. The V gene's germline CDR1 is SNHLY and CDR2 FYNNEI. J lost 7 bases, V lost 6 bases, and 18 bases had no gene match. This CDR3 is built from 16 residues. CDR3 sequence (DNA): TGTGCCAGCAGCCCGGGACTACCCGCCCCGGGTGGTGAGCAGTACTTC. Translated, it gives CASSPGLPAPGGEQYF.

For this clonotype: The CDR3 end shows no conserved phenylalanine or tryptophan, and so a read error is likely. The chain has TRBV9 and TRBJ2-1, with 8 positions matching TRBD2. V lost 4 bases, J lost 5 bases, and 8 bases stayed unmatched. CDR3 length: 15 amino acids. Germline V gene data show CDR1 as SGDLS and CDR2 as YYNGEE. CDR3 amino acids: CASSTGGPYDNEQFL. The CDR3 DNA sequence: TGTGCCAGCAGCACGGGGGGGCCTTACGACAATGAGCAGTTCTTA.

The rearrangement joins TRBV28 to TRBJ2-4, with a tentative D call TRBD2 (5 bases). With 7 bases removed from V and 3 bases from J, the gap between germline ends came to 16 bases. Germline CDR1 and CDR2: MDHEN and SYDVKM. This CDR3 is built from 15 residues. The CDR3 protein is CASKQPAGDKNIQYF. CDR3 nucleotide sequence: TGTGCCAGCAAACAACCAGCCGGGGACAAAAACATTCAGTACTTC.

The rearrangement joins TRBV28 to TRBJ2-1; a possible D gene is TRBD2 (7 bases). The CDR3 is 14 residues long. Looked up from germline, CDR1 is MDHEN and CDR2 is SYDVKM. The germline V and J ends were trimmed by 7 bases and 5 bases, with 15 bases remaining between them. This CDR3 reads CASTGGGGDNEQFF. CDR3 sequence (DNA): TGTGCCAGCACGGGGGGCGGTGGGGACAATGAGCAGTTCTTC.

The V gene is TRBV6-5, the J gene TRBJ2-5; D possibly corresponds to TRBD1 (5 bases). Germline assignment: CDR1 MNHEY and CDR2 SVGAGI. Trimming cost V 5 bases and J 11 bases, with 18 bases left between them. The CDR3 has 13 amino acids. The CDR3 DNA reads as TGTGCCAGCAGTGCATACCAGGGCAATGAGCAGTACTTC. It encodes CASSAYQGNEQYF.

As regards this clonotype: Compared with germline, one end of the junction differs, possibly owing to a read error. The rearrangement joins TRBV11-3 to TRBJ2-3; 8 nucleotides match TRBD1. Per germline, CDR1 SGHNT and CDR2 YENEEA. The CDR3 has 16 amino acids. The CDR3 region has the DNA TGTGCCAACAGCTTAGACAGGGGTCCTGCACAGGATACGCAGTATTTT. Translation: CANSLDRGPAQDTQYF. The variable domain in full, with the rest retrieved from reference TRBV11-3 and TRBJ2-3, is EAGVVQSPRYKIIEKKQPVAFWCNPISGHNTLYWYLQNLGQGPELLIRYENEEAVDDSQLPKDRFSAERLKGVDSTLKIQPAELGDSAVYLCANSLDRGPAQDTQYFGPGTRLTVL.

The rearrangement uses TRBV7-8 and TRBJ2-5; TRBD2 matches 7 bases. V gave up 7 bases and J gave up 4 bases; unmatched junction bases: 3. Germline assignment: CDR1 SGHVS and CDR2 FQNEAQ. The CDR3 loop spans 12 amino acids. The CDR3 region is CASTPSGETQYF. CDR3 bases: TGTGCCAGCACTCCTAGCGGAGAGACCCAGTACTTC.

V is TRBV27 and J is TRBJ2-1; D unresolved. Trimming removed 0 bases from V and 9 bases from J, with 9 bases in between. The V gene's germline CDR1 is MNHEY and CDR2 SMNVEV (reference sequence). This CDR3 spans 13 amino acids. The CDR3 nucleotides are TGTGCCAGCAGTTTATCTCTAGGCAGTGAGCAGTTCTTC. Its protein is CASSLSLGSEQFF.

The rearrangement joins TRBV2 to TRBJ2-7; 12 nucleotides line up with TRBD2. Germline values: CDR1 SNHLY, CDR2 FYNNEI. V lost 3 bases and J lost 2; bases outside the gene matches: 14. The CDR3 contains 19 residues. CDR3 nucleotides: TGTGCCAGCAGTGACTGGGGGACTAGCGGGCGGACACGGCCCTACGAGCAGTACTTC. Its translation: CASSDWGTSGRTRPYEQYF.

V is TRBV19 and J is TRBJ1-1, with 7 bases fitting TRBD1. V was pared by 4 bases and J by 5 bases, with 10 bases of the junction left unmatched. The CDR3 is 15 residues long. The germline gives CDR1 LNHDA, CDR2 SQIVND (reference sequence). CDR3 sequence: CASSTRQGGWTEAFF. The DNA for the CDR3 is TGTGCCAGTAGTACACGACAGGGAGGTTGGACTGAAGCTTTCTTT.

The J gene is TRBJ1-1, the V gene TRBV2; D unclear. Germline CDR1 and CDR2: SNHLY and FYNNEI. This CDR3 is 14 amino acids long. Trimming pared 8 bases from V and 1 base from J, leaving 14 bases between. The CDR3 region has the DNA TGTGCCAGCGACCGGGGAGGGTCGAACACTGAAGCTTTCTTT. It yields the protein CASDRGGSNTEAFF.

Ten or more counts support this clonotype. V gene TRBV11-2 combines with J gene TRBJ1-5; D not resolved. This CDR3 is built from 15 residues. V was clipped by 0 bases and J by 1 base, with 7 bases between them. Germline V gene lookup returns CDR1 SGHAT and CDR2 FQNNGV. CDR3 nucleotides: TGTGCCAGCAGCTTAGACGGGCACAGCAATCAGCCCCAGCATTTT. Protein product: CASSLDGHSNQPQHF.

This chain links TRBV20-1 with TRBJ2-3; TRBD2 agrees at 11 bases. The germline CDR1 and CDR2 sequences are DFQATT and SNEGSKA (reference sequence). Germline trimming cut 0 bases from V and 5 bases from J; bases unmatched to any gene: 10. This CDR3 spans 17 amino acids. CDR3 nucleotides: TGCAGTGCTAGAGATCGGGCTAGCGGGGGGCCCGGAGATACGCAGTATTTT. It specifies CSARDRASGGPGDTQYF.

For this clonotype: Compared with germline, one end of the junction differs, possibly owing to a read error. The chain joins TRBV9 to TRBJ1-5; 8 bases align to TRBD1. CDR1 and CDR2 from the germline V gene are SGDLS and YYNGEE. The CDR3 covers 15 residues. CDR3 loop: CASGVGQGAGQPQHF. The CDR3 region has the DNA TGTGCCAGCGGCGTAGGGCAGGGGGCAGGGCAGCCCCAGCATTTT.

The chain recombines TRBV5-1 with TRBJ1-4; perhaps TRBD1 as D (6 bases). This CDR3 is 14 amino acids long. V was clipped by 3 bases and J by 8 bases, with 14 bases between them. Germline CDR1 reads SGHRS; CDR2 reads YFSETQ. The CDR3 reads CASSSDRNEEKLFF. The CDR3, as DNA: TGCGCCAGCAGCTCGGACAGAAACGAAGAAAAACTGTTTTTT.